This TCR beta chain was recorded in a study of vaccination effects on CD4 cells after COVID-19. Culture proceeded for approximately nine days, and CD4+ T cells were then isolated. The germline V gene encodes CDR1 LNHDA and CDR2 SQIVND (reference sequence). J lost 0 bases, V lost 4 bases, and 6 bases had no gene match. The CDR3 covers 17 residues. The repertoire was sequenced with immunoSEQ multiplex PCR; TCRdb's copy has only in-frame clones and lacks some. The sample carries 20,000 to 25,000 clones, 73% recorded once. Worth noting for this clone: The antigen remains unidentified.

The sample here was CD4+ T cells from PBMCs cultured without peptide, taken before COVID-19 vaccination. The chain has TRBV19 and TRBJ2-5; 12 bases agree with TRBD2. This receptor was taken from a human donor who received a COVID-19 vaccine. The CDR3 spells CASSNRTSGVHQETQYF. CDR3 in DNA: TGTGCCAGTAGTAACCGGACTAGCGGGGTTCACCAAGAGACCCAGTACTTC.